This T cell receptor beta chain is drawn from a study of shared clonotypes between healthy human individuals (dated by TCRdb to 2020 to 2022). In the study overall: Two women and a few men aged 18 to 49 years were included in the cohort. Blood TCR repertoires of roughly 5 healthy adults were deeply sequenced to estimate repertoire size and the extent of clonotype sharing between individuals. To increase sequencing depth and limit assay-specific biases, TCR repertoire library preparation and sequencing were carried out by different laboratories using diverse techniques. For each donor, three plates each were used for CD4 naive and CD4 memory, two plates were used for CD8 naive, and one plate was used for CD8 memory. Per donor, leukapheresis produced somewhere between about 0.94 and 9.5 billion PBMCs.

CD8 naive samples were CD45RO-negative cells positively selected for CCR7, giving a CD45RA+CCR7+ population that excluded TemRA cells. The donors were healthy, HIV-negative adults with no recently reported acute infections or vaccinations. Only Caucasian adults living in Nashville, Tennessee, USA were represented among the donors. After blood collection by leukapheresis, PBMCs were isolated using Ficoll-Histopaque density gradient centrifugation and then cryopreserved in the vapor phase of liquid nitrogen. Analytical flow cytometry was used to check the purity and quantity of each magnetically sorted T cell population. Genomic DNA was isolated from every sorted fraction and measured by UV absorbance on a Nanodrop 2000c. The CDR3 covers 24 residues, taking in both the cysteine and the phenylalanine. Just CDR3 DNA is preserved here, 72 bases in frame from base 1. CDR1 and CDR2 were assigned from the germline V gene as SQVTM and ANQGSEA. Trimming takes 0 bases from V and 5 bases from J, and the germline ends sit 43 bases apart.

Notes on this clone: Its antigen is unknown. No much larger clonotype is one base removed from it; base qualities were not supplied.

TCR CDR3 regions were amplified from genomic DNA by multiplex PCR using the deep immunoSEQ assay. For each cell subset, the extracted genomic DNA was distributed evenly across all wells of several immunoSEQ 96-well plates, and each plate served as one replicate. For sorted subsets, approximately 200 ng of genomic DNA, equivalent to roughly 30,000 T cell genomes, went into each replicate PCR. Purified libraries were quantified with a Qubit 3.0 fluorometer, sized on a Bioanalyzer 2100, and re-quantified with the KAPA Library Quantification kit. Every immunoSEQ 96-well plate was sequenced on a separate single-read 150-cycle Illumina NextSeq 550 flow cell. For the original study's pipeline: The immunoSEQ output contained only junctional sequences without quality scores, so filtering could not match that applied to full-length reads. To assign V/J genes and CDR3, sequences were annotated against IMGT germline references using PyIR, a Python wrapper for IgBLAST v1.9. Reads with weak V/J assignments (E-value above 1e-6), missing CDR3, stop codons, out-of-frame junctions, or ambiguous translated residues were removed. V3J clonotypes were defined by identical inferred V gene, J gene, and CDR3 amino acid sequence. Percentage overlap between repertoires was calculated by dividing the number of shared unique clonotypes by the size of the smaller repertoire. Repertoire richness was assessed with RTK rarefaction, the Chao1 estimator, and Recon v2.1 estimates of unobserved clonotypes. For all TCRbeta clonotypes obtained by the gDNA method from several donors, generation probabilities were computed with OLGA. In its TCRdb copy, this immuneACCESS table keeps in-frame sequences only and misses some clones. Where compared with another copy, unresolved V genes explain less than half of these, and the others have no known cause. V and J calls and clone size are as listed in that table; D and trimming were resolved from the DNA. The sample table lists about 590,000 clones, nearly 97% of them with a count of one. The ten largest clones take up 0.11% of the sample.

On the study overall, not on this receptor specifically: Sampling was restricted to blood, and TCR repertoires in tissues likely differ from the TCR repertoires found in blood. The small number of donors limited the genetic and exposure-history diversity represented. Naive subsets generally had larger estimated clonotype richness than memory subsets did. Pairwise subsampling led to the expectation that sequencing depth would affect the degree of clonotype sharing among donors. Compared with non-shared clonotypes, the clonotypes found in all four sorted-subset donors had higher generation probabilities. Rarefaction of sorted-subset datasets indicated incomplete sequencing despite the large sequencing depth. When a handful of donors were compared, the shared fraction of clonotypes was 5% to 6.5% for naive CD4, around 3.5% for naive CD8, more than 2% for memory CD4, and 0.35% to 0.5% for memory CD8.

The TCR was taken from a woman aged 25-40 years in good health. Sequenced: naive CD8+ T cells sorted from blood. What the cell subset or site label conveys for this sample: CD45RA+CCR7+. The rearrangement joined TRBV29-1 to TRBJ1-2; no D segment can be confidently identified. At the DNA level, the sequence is TGCAGCGTTGAAGATCGATCATCGTCCGACGAATCAGCCCCGGTTTCCGGATTGAGATATGGCTACACCTTC. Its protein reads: CSVEDRSSSDESAPVSGLRYGYTF.